The subject of this entry is one T cell receptor (beta chain). Its antigen is as yet unknown. This sample stems from a study of blood T cells in healthy people across ages. Study-wide results and caveats: Underestimates were what the diversity estimates from one million T cells were considered to be.

Trimming took 0 bases from V and 5 from J, leaving 20 bases between them. Germline CDR1 and CDR2: SGHTA and FQGNSA. CDR3 length: 18 residues. Each donor was a healthy Caucasian individual from Russia, aged about 6 to 95. Primed by a sample-barcoded 5' primer and a J-beta primer mix, a second PCR proceeded for about 6 to 11 cycles. Sequencing of every sample gave 2.5 million or more CDR3-containing paired-end reads. Each CDR3 protein is one row after TCRdb ran MiXCR on the 5' RACE reads. This table has some 730,000 distinct CDR3 sequences, about 20% appearing once. The sample consisted of blood. This clonotype was sampled from a man in his 70s in good health. The rearrangement uses TRBV7-2 and TRBJ1-5; the D is unclear. CDR3 DNA sequence: TGTGCCAGCAGCTTAGCGCTTTGGAGTACTAAAGTCGATCAGCCCCAGCATTTT. This gives the protein CASSLALWSTKVDQPQHF.